These 9 T cell receptor beta chains came from one sample sequenced in a study of blood T cells in healthy people across ages. Primers used in a second PCR of roughly 6 to 11 cycles were a sample-barcoded 5' primer and a J-beta primer mix. TCRdb itself ran the 5' RACE reads through MiXCR, one entry per CDR3 protein. Found here are 1.5 million to 2 million distinct CDR3 sequences, under 30% of them singletons; the top ten hold 7.7%. The sample consisted of blood. All receptors come from a woman in her twenties or thirties in good health.

CDR3 region: CASSRYVRQPNQPQHF. The CDR3 DNA follows: TGTGCCAGCAGCCGTTATGTGAGACAGCCCAATCAGCCCCAGCATTTT. The genes are TRBV7-2 and TRBJ1-5, with D possibly matching TRBD1 (5 bases). CDR3 length: 16 residues. Germline CDR1 reads SGHTA; CDR2 reads FQGNSA. V lost 5 bases and J lost 3, with 17 bases in between.

This clonotype has a count of ten or more. The chain carries TRBV7-2 and TRBJ2-5, with D unresolved. This CDR3 has 14 amino acids. V was pared by 5 bases and J by 4 bases, with 14 bases between. The germline V gene has CDR1 SGHTA and CDR2 FQGNSA. The CDR3 spells CASSRARSRETQYF. The CDR3 DNA sequence: TGTGCCAGCAGCCGTGCTAGGAGCCGAGAGACCCAGTACTTC.

This clonotype was observed at least ten times. The chain links TRBV6-6 to TRBJ2-1, with a possible D match to TRBD1 (6 bases). The V end lost 6 bases, the J end lost 10 bases, and 22 bases lay between the germline ends. The CDR3 is 15 amino acids. Germline V gene data show CDR1 as MNHNY and CDR2 as SVGAGI (reference sequence). The CDR3 region has the DNA TGTGCCAGCAGACCTCTTGACAGGTTTAAGGACGAGCAGTTCTTC. It codes for CASRPLDRFKDEQFF.

The chain links TRBV4-1 to TRBJ2-3; D might be TRBD2 (5 bases). The CDR3 consists of 15 residues. V lost 4 bases and J lost 3, with 14 bases in between. Germline-derived CDR1 and CDR2 are MGHRA and YSYEKL. CDR3 sequence reads: CASSPRGEQTDTQYF. CDR3 in DNA: TGCGCCAGCAGCCCCCGTGGGGAGCAGACAGATACGCAGTATTTT.

The V call is TRBV30, the J call TRBJ2-1; D ambiguous. V was pared by 7 bases and J by 0 bases, with 13 bases between. This CDR3 has 14 residues. Per the germline V gene, CDR1 is GTSNPN and CDR2 is SVGIG (reference sequence). CDR3 sequence (DNA): TGTGCCTCCCCGAGGTTGAGCTCCTACAATGAGCAGTTCTTC. It specifies CASPRLSSYNEQFF.

V usage is TRBV11-2 and J usage is TRBJ2-3, with D possibly matching TRBD2 (6 bases). The germline V and J ends were trimmed by 2 bases and 3 bases, with 9 bases remaining between them. The CDR3 length is 14 residues. CDR1 is SGHAT and CDR2 is FQNNGV in the germline V gene. CDR3 sequence: CASSLTSPTDTQYF. CDR3 bases: TGTGCCAGCAGCTTAACTAGCCCGACAGATACGCAGTATTTT.

For this clonotype: This could be a read error, since a much larger clone is one nucleotide away. The chain uses TRBV10-3 and TRBJ2-3, with TRBD2 as a possible D gene (5 bases). CDR3 length: 15 amino acids. Germline V CDR1 and CDR2: ENHRY, SYGVKD. V was shortened by 6 bases and J by 4 bases, with 17 bases between the two germline ends. The CDR3 reads CAISPTIGLADTQYF. DNA for the CDR3: TGTGCCATCAGCCCGACTATCGGCCTTGCAGATACGCAGTATTTT.

This chain connects TRBV29-1 to TRBJ1-1, with D perhaps matching TRBD1 (6 bases). Deletions cut 0 bases from V and 3 bases from J, with 11 bases between. In germline, CDR1 is SQVTM, CDR2 ANQGSEA. CDR3 length: 14 amino acids. Here the CDR3 DNA reads TGCAGCGTTGAAGATATAGGGGGTTACACTGAAGCTTTCTTT. Translation: CSVEDIGGYTEAFF.

As for this clonotype: The junction departs from the called germline gene at one end, perhaps through a read error. The chain uses TRBV7-2 and TRBJ1-6; 10 positions match TRBD1. Per germline, CDR1 SGHTA and CDR2 FQGNSA. This CDR3 contains 16 residues. CDR3 loop: CAGSLVRGQGGSPLHF. CDR3 bases: TGTGCCGGCAGCTTAGTGCGAGGACAGGGGGGTTCACCCCTCCACTTT.